This TCR beta chain was retrieved from a study of spatial heterogeneity in lung cancer. Study as a whole: Detected beta-chain sequences consistently exceeded alpha-chain sequences. Findings and caveats of the study: Tumor TCRs that were ubiquitous and expanded showed up in blood more at resection than follow-up.

Germline CDR1 is MNHEY and CDR2 is SVGAGI. V lost 4 bases and J lost 4; bases outside the gene matches: 14. This CDR3 spans 18 amino acids. Every individual TCR cDNA molecule carried its own unique molecular identifier, which allowed correction of PCR and sequencing errors. TCRdb recomputed calls from the 5' RACE reads with MiXCR, one row per CDR3 protein. The sample includes around 15,000 distinct CDR3 sequences, approximately 8% of them seen just once. This clonotype was seen many times. The antigen remains unidentified. Noted time point: sample taken at primary tumor resection. Unsorted tumor, nontumor lung tissue or cryopreserved PBMC supplied the whole RNA. There were approximately 69 donors, all of them untreated patients with early-stage non-small cell lung cancer.

The receptor comes from a female donor with early-stage non-small cell lung cancer. V usage is TRBV6-5 and J usage is TRBJ1-1, with 11 bases that match TRBD1. The sample here was PBMCs, taken at surgery. The CDR3 is CASSLMRDRGVAGTEAFF. The CDR3, as DNA: TGTGCCAGCAGTTTAATGAGGGACAGGGGGGTGGCAGGCACTGAAGCTTTCTTT.